This is a list of T cell receptor beta chains from one sample in a study of neurological immune-mediated disorders. One entry per CDR3 protein results from TCRdb running MiXCR on the 5' RACE reads. The sample has 84,000 or so distinct CDR3 sequences, around 14% seen once. Material: PBMCs. The origin of the receptors is a female donor with HTLV-1-associated myelopathy (HAM/TSP). CDR3s include the opening cysteine and the closing phenylalanine or tryptophan. The size entry is marked missing in some rows and otherwise reads once, few, many or a size class.

J gene	V gene	clone size	CDR3 protein
TRBJ2-7	TRBV7-9	many	CASSPDRGVEQYF
TRBJ2-7	TRBV7-9	NA	CASSLVQGRGPGQYF
TRBJ2-1	TRBV11-2	many	CASGKRGAPSAYNEQFF
TRBJ1-5	TRBV6-5	few	CASSPQSNQPQHF
TRBJ2-1	TRBV15	few	CATSRFGTSSDNEQFF
TRBJ1-2	TRBV28	many	CASSKGQGLGYTF
TRBJ2-5	TRBV4-1	many	CASSQFGGEQETQYF
TRBJ2-7	TRBV6-5	many	CASSYSDGPVYEQYF
TRBJ1-4	TRBV20-1	many	CSARPFTGGKGGEKLFF
TRBJ1-6	TRBV12-3/TRBV12-4	many	CASSGTGSNSPLHF
TRBJ2-7	TRBV18	many	CASSSGGQATYEQYF
TRBJ2-1	TRBV6-6	NA	CASSYSLPVNEQFF
TRBJ2-3	TRBV5-5	many	CASSSRDSVTDTQYF
TRBJ2-5	TRBV12-3/TRBV12-4	many	CASSRNRGGETQYF
TRBJ2-1	TRBV18	many	CASSPGTDPYNEQFF
TRBJ2-7	TRBV9	few	CASSAGLAGSYEQYF
TRBJ2-2	TRBV7-2	few	CASSLAGQGAGELFF
TRBJ1-5	TRBV4-2	NA	CASSQEGVGSNQPQHF
TRBJ2-6	TRBV18	NA	CASSPHGSGANVLTF
TRBJ2-7	TRBV20-1	many	CSATRRVTGRHEQYF
TRBJ1-2	TRBV2	many	CASSEGGLYGYTF
TRBJ2-5	TRBV4-1	few	CASSQGRSGGAWETQYF
TRBJ2-3	TRBV3-1	many	CASSLASRPDTQYF
TRBJ2-3	TRBV7-2	NA	CASTPPCTYTQYF
TRBJ2-7	TRBV5-5	many	CASSWPGQGLPYEQYF
TRBJ2-7	TRBV6-1	few	CASSDEWVQATYEQYF
TRBJ1-5	TRBV12-3/TRBV12-4	many	CASSLQGTHQPQHF
TRBJ1-4	TRBV3-1	many	CASSQQGLANEKLFF